The entry below describes one T cell receptor (beta chain). Its antigen is unknown. Repertoires were generated with immunoSEQ multiplex PCR, while TCRdb's copy carries only in-frame clones and drops some. The sample shows approximately 170,000 clones, around 85% of them seen only once. Trimming removed 4 bases from V and 7 bases from J, with 13 bases in between. The CDR3 consists of 12 residues. Germline CDR1 GTSNPN, CDR2 SVGIG (reference sequence). The sample is drawn from a study of cytomegalovirus exposure and HLA in healthy donors. Findings of the study overall: A later analysis found first-cohort TCR clusters tended to co-occur in the 130 or so validation repertoires.

This clonotype was sampled from a man between 18 and 35 years old in good health and CMV-seropositive. The V gene is TRBV30, the J gene TRBJ2-5; D possibly corresponds to TRBD2 (6 bases). Sequencing was performed on PBMCs. The CDR3 DNA reads TGTGCCTGGACGGGAGTAGGGAGGACCCAGTACTTC. Amino acid sequence: CAWTGVGRTQYF. The whole variable domain, remainder taken from reference TRBV30 and TRBJ2-5, is SQTIHQWPATLVQPVGSPLSLECTVEGTSNPNLYWYRQAAGRGLQLLFYSVGIGQISSEVPQNLSASRPQDRQFILSSKKLLLSDSGFYLCAWTGVGRTQYFGPGTRLLVL.